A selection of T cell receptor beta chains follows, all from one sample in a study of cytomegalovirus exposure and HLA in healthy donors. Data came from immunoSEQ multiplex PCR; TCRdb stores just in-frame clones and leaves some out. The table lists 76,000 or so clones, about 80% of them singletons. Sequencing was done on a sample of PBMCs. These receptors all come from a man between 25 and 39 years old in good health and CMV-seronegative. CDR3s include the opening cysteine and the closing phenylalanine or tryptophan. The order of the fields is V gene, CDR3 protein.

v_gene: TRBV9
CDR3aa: CASSIASGGNTDTQYF

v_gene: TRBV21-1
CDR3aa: CASSIGTGGRRGSKKGYTF

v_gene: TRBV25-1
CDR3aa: CASSETDYSGNTIYF

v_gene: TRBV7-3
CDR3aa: CASSWGGRGETQYF

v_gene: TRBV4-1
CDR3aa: CASSQLRQGGTHEQYF

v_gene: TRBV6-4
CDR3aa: CASSVGQGAINEQFF

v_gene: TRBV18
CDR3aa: CASSPSSGRANEQYF

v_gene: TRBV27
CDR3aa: CASSAGTGSWYEQYF

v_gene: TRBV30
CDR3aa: CAWSGVPSNYGYTF

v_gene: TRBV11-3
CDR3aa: CASSAGGAEGETQYF

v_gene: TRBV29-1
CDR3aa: CSGVAGGVNIQYF

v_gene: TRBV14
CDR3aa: CASSQARVGEQYF

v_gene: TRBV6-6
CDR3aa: CASSYTRAGYNSPLHF

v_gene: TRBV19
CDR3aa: CASSTRTLGGEQYF

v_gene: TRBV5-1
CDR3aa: CASSYREGANTEAFF

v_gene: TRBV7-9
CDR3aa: CSTQRGNSPLHF

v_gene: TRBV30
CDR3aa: CAFPLGRAQYF

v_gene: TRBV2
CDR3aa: CASREGRLYF

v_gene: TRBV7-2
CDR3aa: CASSLAASGGAGELFF

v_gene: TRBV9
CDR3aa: CASSVQGVGSPDTQYF

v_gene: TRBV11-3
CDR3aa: CASSLGWSGNEQFF

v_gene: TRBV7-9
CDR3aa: CASSLTANQPQHF

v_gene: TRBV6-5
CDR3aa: CASSSGQIYEQYF

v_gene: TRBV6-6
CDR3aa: CAGGRYEQYF

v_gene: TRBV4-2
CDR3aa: CASSQGGGRGEQYF

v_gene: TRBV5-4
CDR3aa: CASSFRGFHADTQYF